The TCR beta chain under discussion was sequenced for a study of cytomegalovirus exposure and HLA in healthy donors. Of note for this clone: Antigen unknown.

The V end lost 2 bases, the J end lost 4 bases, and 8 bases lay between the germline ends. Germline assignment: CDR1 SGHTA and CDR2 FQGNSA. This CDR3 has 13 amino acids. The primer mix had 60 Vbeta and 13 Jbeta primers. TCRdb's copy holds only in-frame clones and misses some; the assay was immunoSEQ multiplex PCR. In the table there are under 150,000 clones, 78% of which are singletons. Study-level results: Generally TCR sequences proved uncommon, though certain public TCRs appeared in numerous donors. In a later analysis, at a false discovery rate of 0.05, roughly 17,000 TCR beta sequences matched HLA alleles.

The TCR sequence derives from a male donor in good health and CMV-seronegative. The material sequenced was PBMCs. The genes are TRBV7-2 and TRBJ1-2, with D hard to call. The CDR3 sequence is CASSLRNGYGYTF. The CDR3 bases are TGTGCCAGCAGCTTACGCAACGGCTATGGCTACACCTTC.